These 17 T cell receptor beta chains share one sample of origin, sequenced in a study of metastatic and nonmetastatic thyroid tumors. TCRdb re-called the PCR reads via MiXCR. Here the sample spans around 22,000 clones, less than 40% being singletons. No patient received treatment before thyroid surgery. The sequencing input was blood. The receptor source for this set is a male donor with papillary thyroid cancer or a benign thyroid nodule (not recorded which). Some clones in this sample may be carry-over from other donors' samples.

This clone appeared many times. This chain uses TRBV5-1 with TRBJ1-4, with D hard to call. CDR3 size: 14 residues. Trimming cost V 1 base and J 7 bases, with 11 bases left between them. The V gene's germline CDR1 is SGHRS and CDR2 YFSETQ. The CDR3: CASSLQEGSEKLFF. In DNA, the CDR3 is TGCGCCAGCAGCTTGCAAGAAGGTTCTGAAAAACTGTTTTTT.

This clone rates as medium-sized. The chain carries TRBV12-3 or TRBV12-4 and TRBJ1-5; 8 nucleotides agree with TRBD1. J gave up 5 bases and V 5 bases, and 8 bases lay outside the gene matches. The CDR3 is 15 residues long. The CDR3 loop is CASSKDRGRDQPQHF. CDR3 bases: TGTGCCAGCAGTAAAGACAGGGGCCGGGATCAGCCCCAGCATTTT.

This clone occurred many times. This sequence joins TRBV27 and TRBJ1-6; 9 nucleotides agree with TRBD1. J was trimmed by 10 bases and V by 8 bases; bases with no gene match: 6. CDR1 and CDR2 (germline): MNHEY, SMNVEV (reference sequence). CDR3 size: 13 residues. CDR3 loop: CASRDREGSPLHF. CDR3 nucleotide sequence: TGTGCCAGCCGGGACAGGGAGGGATCACCCCTCCACTTT.

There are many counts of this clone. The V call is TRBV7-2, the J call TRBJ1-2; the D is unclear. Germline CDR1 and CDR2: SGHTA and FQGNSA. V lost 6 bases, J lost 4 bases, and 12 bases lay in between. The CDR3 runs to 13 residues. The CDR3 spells CASSISDGYGYTF. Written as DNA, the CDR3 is TGTGCCAGCAGTATCTCGGACGGCTATGGCTACACCTTC.

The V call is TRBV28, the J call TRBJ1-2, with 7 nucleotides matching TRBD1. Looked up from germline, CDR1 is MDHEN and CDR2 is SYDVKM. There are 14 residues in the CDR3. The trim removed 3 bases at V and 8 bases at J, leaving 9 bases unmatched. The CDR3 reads CASSLSGQPFGYTF. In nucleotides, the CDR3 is TGTGCCAGCAGTTTGTCGGGACAGCCATTCGGCTACACCTTC.

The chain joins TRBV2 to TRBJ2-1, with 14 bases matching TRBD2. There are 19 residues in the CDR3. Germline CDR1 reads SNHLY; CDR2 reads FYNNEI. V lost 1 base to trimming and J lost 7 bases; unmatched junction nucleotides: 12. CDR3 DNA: TGTGCCAGCAGTGAAGTAGAAGAAGGACTAGCGGGGGGTAGAAATGAGCAGTTCTTC. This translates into CASSEVEEGLAGGRNEQFF.

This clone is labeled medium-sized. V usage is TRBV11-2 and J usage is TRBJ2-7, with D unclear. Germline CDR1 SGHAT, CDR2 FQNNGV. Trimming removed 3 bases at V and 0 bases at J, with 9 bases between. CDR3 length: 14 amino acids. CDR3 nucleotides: TGTGCCAGCAGCTTCTTGGTCAACTCCTACGAGCAGTACTTC. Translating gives CASSFLVNSYEQYF.

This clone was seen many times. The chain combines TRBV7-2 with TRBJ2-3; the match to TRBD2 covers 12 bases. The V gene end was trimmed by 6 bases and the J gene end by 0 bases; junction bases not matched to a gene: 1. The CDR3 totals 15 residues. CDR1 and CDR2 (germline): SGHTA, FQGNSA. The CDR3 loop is CASRGTSGSTDTQYF. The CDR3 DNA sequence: TGTGCCAGCAGGGGGACTAGCGGGAGCACAGATACGCAGTATTTT.

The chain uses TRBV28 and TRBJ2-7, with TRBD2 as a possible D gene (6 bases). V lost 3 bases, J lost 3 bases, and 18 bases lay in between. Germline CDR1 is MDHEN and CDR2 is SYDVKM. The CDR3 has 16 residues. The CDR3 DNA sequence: TGTGCCAGCAGTTTCTCTTTACCGGGACTGAGCTACGAGCAGTACTTC. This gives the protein CASSFSLPGLSYEQYF.

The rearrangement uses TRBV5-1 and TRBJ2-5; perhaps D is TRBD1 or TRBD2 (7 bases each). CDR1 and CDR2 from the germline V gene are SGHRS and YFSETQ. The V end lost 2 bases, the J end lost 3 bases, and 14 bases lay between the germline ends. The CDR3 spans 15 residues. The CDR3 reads CASSLGGDSKETQYF. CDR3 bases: TGCGCCAGCAGCTTAGGGGGGGACAGTAAAGAGACCCAGTACTTC.

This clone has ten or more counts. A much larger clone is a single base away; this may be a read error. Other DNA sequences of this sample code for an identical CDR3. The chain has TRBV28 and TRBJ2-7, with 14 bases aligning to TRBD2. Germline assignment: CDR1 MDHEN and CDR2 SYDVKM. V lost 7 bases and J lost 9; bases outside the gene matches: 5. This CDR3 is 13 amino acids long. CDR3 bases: TGTGCCAGCATCCCGGGACTAGCGGGAGTGCAGTACTTC. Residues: CASIPGLAGVQYF.

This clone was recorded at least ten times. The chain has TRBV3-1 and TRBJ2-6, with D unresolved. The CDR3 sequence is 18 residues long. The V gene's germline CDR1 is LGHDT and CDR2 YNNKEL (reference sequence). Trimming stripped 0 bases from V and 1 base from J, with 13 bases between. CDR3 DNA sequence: TGTGCCAGCAGCCAAGATAGTCAACTCAGATCTGGGGCCAACGTCCTGACTTTC. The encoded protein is CASSQDSQLRSGANVLTF.

The CDR3 reads CATSPTSDQETQYF. CDR3 coding DNA: TGTGCCACCAGCCCCACTAGCGACCAAGAGACCCAGTACTTC. The rearrangement links TRBV24-1 to TRBJ2-5, with TRBD2 identical over 7 bases. V was pared by 7 bases and J by 0 bases, with 4 bases of the junction left unmatched. Germline CDR1 KGHDR, CDR2 SFDVKD. CDR3 length equals 14 residues.

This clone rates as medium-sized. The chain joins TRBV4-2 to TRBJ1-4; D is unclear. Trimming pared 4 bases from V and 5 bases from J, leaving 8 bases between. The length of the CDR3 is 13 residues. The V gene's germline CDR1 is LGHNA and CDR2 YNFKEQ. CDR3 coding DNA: TGTGCCAGCAGCCCGAGAACGAATGAAAAACTGTTTTTT. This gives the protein CASSPRTNEKLFF.

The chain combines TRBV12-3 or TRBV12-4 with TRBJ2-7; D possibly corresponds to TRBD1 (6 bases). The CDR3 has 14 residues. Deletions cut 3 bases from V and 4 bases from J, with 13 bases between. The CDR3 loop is CASSLDPQGYEQYF. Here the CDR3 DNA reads TGTGCCAGCAGTTTGGACCCCCAGGGGTACGAGCAGTACTTC.

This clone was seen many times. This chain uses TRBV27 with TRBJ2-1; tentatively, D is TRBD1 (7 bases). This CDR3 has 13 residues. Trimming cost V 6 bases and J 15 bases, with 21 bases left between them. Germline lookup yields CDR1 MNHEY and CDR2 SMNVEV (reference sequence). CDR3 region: CASRPWGDRRPFF. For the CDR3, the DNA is TGTGCCAGCAGGCCCTGGGGGGACAGAAGACCGTTCTTC.

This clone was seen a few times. The CDR3 here is CASSYGTSGEGEQFF. CDR3 sequence (DNA): TGTGCCAGCAGTTACGGGACTAGCGGGGAGGGGGAGCAGTTCTTC. The V and J genes are TRBV6-5 and TRBJ2-1; 13 bases map to TRBD2. Trimming at V came to 2 bases and at J to 10 bases, leaving 5 bases not matched to a gene. Germline V lookup: CDR1 MNHEY, CDR2 SVGAGI. This CDR3 has 15 residues.